This T cell receptor (beta chain) is drawn from a study of T cell repertoires in aging, cancer and after chemotherapy. Overall study findings and caveats: Healthy donors lost TCR diversity with age mainly through richness, cancer patients through richness and evenness.

Peripheral blood genomic DNA, not sorted cells or RNA, was the template. V was clipped by 8 bases and J by 5 bases, with 13 bases between them. Germline CDR1 and CDR2: MNHEY and SVGAGI. This CDR3 has 14 amino acids. For this clonotype: Its antigen is still unknown.

A mixed TRB-A/B primer pool amplified rearranged TRB by multiplex touch-down PCR. A single record per CDR3 protein comes from TCRdb applying MiXCR to the multiplex PCR reads. The sample includes about 11,000 distinct CDR3 sequences, roughly two fifths seen only once; the top ten take approximately 7%. The receptor comes from a human donor in good health. Sequencing was done on a sample of blood. The rearrangement uses TRBV6-5 and TRBJ1-6, with D unclear. As DNA, the CDR3 is TGTGCCAGCCGTATGAACAGCGATAATTCACCCCTCCACTTT. Translating gives CASRMNSDNSPLHF.